The 25 T cell receptor beta chains below all came from one sample that was sequenced in a study of cytomegalovirus exposure and HLA in healthy donors. Vbeta (60) and Jbeta (13) primers were used in the PCR. The repertoire was sequenced with immunoSEQ multiplex PCR; TCRdb's copy has only in-frame clones and lacks some. The sample gives fewer than 250,000 clones, approximately 82% of which show up once; 0.6% to 0.7% is in the top ten. Sequences were obtained from PBMCs. The origin of the receptors is a man aged 18-30 years in good health and CMV-seronegative.

This chain connects TRBV20-1 to TRBJ1-2; D is unclear. Germline loops: CDR1 DFQATT, CDR2 SNEGSKA (reference sequence). The CDR3 totals 11 residues. V was clipped by 4 bases and J by 4 bases, with 7 bases between them. This CDR3 is CSATGSYGYTF. CDR3 bases: TGCAGTGCTACCGGGTCCTATGGCTACACCTTC.

This clone is a singleton in its sample. V gene TRBV2 combines with J gene TRBJ1-2; 7 bases are shared with TRBD1. The J segment lost 4 bases and the V segment lost 8 bases, leaving 10 bases of the junction unmatched. The CDR3 is 14 residues long. CDR1 SNHLY and CDR2 FYNNEI come from the germline V gene. CDR3 in DNA: TGTGCCAGCGACCCTGAGACAGGGATCTATGGCTACACCTTC. Amino acids: CASDPETGIYGYTF.

The V call is TRBV30, the J call TRBJ1-6; D call uncertain. Trimming cost V 2 bases and J 8 bases, with 10 bases left between them. The CDR3 runs to 13 residues. Germline CDR1 reads GTSNPN; CDR2 reads SVGIG (reference sequence). Here the CDR3 DNA reads TGTGCCTGGAGTTGGCAGGAAGATTCACCCCTCCACTTT. It translates to CAWSWQEDSPLHF. The whole variable domain, filled in from reference TRBV30 and TRBJ1-6, reads SQTIHQWPATLVQPVGSPLSLECTVEGTSNPNLYWYRQAAGRGLQLLFYSVGIGQISSEVPQNLSASRPQDRQFILSSKKLLLSDSGFYLCAWSWQEDSPLHFGNGTRLTVT.

V is TRBV6-5 and J is TRBJ2-7, with 8 bases that match TRBD1. CDR3 length: 14 residues. The ends lost 2 bases at V and 5 bases at J; junction bases unmatched: 5. CDR1 and CDR2 from the germline V gene are MNHEY and SVGAGI. CDR3 bases: TGTGCCAGCAGTTACGGACAGGGAGTCCACGAGCAGTACTTC. This encodes CASSYGQGVHEQYF.

This chain links TRBV4-1 with TRBJ1-1, with D unresolved. CDR3 length equals 14 residues. The ends were cut back, 1 base at V and 7 bases at J, with 13 bases in the middle. From germline, CDR1 is MGHRA and CDR2 YSYEKL. In DNA form, the CDR3 reads TGCGCCAGCAGCCAAGGGGGAGGGTGGTATGAAGCTTTCTTT. Its translation: CASSQGGGWYEAFF.

The rearrangement uses TRBV18 and TRBJ2-3, with a possible D match to TRBD1 (5 bases). CDR3 size: 17 residues. Between the trimmed V and J ends, which lost 2 bases and 0 bases, there was a span of 15 bases. Germline assignment: CDR1 KGHSH and CDR2 LQKENI. CDR3 residues: CASSPDTWGPSTDTQYF. CDR3 sequence (DNA): TGTGCCAGCTCACCAGACACTTGGGGCCCGAGCACAGATACGCAGTATTTT.

The sample holds one count of this clone. The V gene is TRBV5-6, the J gene TRBJ2-1; 8 positions match TRBD1. The CDR3 runs to 16 residues. V trimming: 0 bases; J trimming: 3 bases; junction bases outside the gene matches: 5. From germline, CDR1 is SGHDT and CDR2 YYEEEE. CDR3 sequence (DNA): TGTGCCAGCAGCTTGGAGCAGGGGGCTGTCTACAATGAGCAGTTCTTC. This encodes CASSLEQGAVYNEQFF.

This clone was recorded only once. The V call is TRBV6-5, the J call TRBJ1-3, with D tentatively TRBD1 (6 bases). The germline V and J ends were trimmed by 5 bases and 0 bases, with 11 bases remaining between them. The CDR3 sequence is 15 residues long. CDR1 is MNHEY and CDR2 is SVGAGI in the germline V gene. CDR3 sequence reads: CASSRTVSSGNTIYF. CDR3 bases: TGTGCCAGCAGTAGGACAGTAAGCTCTGGAAACACCATATATTTT.

The J gene is TRBJ2-1, the V gene TRBV7-9; D may be TRBD1 (6 bases). Germline CDR1 is SEHNR and CDR2 is FQNEAQ (reference sequence). The CDR3 spans 13 residues. V lost 1 base to trimming and J lost 10 bases, with 11 bases between them. The CDR3: CASSLGDNREQFF. The CDR3 DNA reads TGTGCCAGCAGCTTAGGGGACAACAGGGAGCAGTTCTTC.

V gene TRBV19 combines with J gene TRBJ2-2; 9 bases match TRBD1. Germline CDR1 reads LNHDA; CDR2 reads SQIVND (reference sequence). V was pared by 6 bases and J by 3 bases, with 8 bases of the junction left unmatched. The CDR3 totals 16 residues. CDR3 loop: CASRKDRGTDTGELFF. In nucleotides, the CDR3 is TGTGCCAGTAGAAAAGACAGGGGGACGGACACCGGGGAGCTGTTTTTT.

This clone has more than one count but fewer than ten. The chain has TRBV6-5 and TRBJ1-1; 11 bases map to TRBD1. Germline lookup yields CDR1 MNHEY and CDR2 SVGAGI. The CDR3 loop spans 13 amino acids. V lost 7 bases and J lost 11; bases outside the gene matches: 9. The CDR3 loop reads CASTGAGDRGAFF. CDR3 DNA sequence: TGTGCCAGCACTGGGGCGGGGGACAGGGGGGCTTTCTTT.

J is TRBJ2-7 and V is TRBV28; 10 bases match TRBD2. Germline CDR1 reads MDHEN; CDR2 reads SYDVKM. This CDR3 is 15 amino acids long. V shed 3 bases and J 3 bases; nucleotides not matched to a gene: 5. CDR3 sequence reads: CASSFSGRADYEQYF. In DNA, the CDR3 is TGTGCCAGCAGTTTCAGCGGGAGGGCCGACTACGAGCAGTACTTC.

The rearrangement uses TRBV6-5 and TRBJ1-2; the D gene is possibly TRBD1 (5 bases). CDR1 is MNHEY, CDR2 SVGAGI, per germline. The CDR3 length is 16 residues. V dropped 2 bases and J dropped 6 bases, with 19 bases sitting between them. CDR3 in DNA: TGTGCCAGCAGTTACGGCCCGGGGGGACCTGGAGATGGCTACACCTTC. This codes for CASSYGPGGPGDGYTF.

The V call is TRBV13, the J call TRBJ1-5, with D possibly matching TRBD1 (5 bases). V shed 3 bases and J shed 5 bases, with 11 bases lying between them. Looked up from germline, CDR1 is PRHDT and CDR2 is FYEKMQ (reference sequence). The CDR3 has 14 residues. CDR3 region: CASSLKGFDQPQHF. In DNA, the CDR3 is TGTGCCAGCAGCTTGAAGGGGTTCGATCAGCCCCAGCATTTT.

The rearrangement links TRBV19 to TRBJ2-1; tentatively, D is TRBD2 (6 bases). Looked up from germline, CDR1 is LNHDA and CDR2 is SQIVND (reference sequence). The CDR3 contains 14 residues. V dropped 0 bases and J dropped 10 bases, with 13 bases sitting between them. DNA of the CDR3: TGTGCCAGTAGTATAGACGCCACGGCGGGGGAGCAGTTCTTC. Amino acid sequence: CASSIDATAGEQFF.

The chain has TRBV14 and TRBJ2-1; 7 bases agree with TRBD2. The CDR3 consists of 14 residues. Germline trimming cut 1 base from V and 7 bases from J; bases unmatched to any gene: 4. Germline assignment: CDR1 SGHDN and CDR2 FVKESK. CDR3 nucleotide sequence: TGTGCCAGCAGCCAAGGGGCCGGGGGGAATGAGCAGTTCTTC. Amino acid sequence: CASSQGAGGNEQFF.

The rearrangement links TRBV11-2 to TRBJ1-5; D remains unclear. The CDR3 is 13 residues long. V lost 2 bases and J 6 bases, leaving 8 bases between the germline ends. In germline, CDR1 is SGHAT, CDR2 FQNNGV. The CDR3: CASSLSPGQPQHF. Written as DNA, the CDR3 is TGTGCCAGCAGCTTAAGTCCAGGTCAGCCCCAGCATTTT.

This chain links TRBV6-6 with TRBJ2-1, with a tentative D call TRBD2 (6 bases). This CDR3 contains 14 residues. The V gene's germline CDR1 is MNHNY and CDR2 SVGAGI (reference sequence). The V end was cut by 10 bases, the J end by 5 bases, with 18 bases between. The CDR3 region has the DNA TGTGCCACCCGGAGGGAGGACTGGGACAATGAGCAGTTCTTC. Its protein is CATRREDWDNEQFF.

This clone was found a few times. The rearrangement joins TRBV19 to TRBJ2-5; TRBD1 matches at 9 bases. CDR3 length: 15 residues. The V segment lost 3 bases and the J segment 5 bases; nucleotides outside the gene matches: 7. Looked up from germline, CDR1 is LNHDA and CDR2 is SQIVND (reference sequence). Written as DNA, the CDR3 is TGTGCCAGTAGTATCCCGACAGGGGGAACGGAGACCCAGTACTTC. Translating it yields CASSIPTGGTETQYF.

This clone has a handful of counts. The chain uses TRBV5-1 and TRBJ2-3; 11 positions match TRBD2. CDR1 and CDR2 (germline): SGHRS, YFSETQ. This CDR3 is 18 amino acids long. The trim removed 0 bases at V and 0 bases at J, leaving 6 bases unmatched. Here the CDR3 reads CASSLGIAGGISTDTQYF. DNA for the CDR3: TGCGCCAGCAGCTTGGGAATAGCGGGAGGGATTAGCACAGATACGCAGTATTTT.

The rearrangement joins TRBV30 to TRBJ1-1; D uncertain. Trimming took off 4 bases at V and 4 bases at J, with 19 bases between the two ends. CDR1 and CDR2 from the germline V gene are GTSNPN and SVGIG (reference sequence). The CDR3 spans 15 residues. CDR3 sequence: CAWIPTGEGSTEAFF. In DNA, the CDR3 is TGTGCCTGGATCCCCACTGGGGAGGGAAGCACTGAAGCTTTCTTT.

The chain has TRBV29-1 and TRBJ2-3; 8 bases are shared with TRBD1. This CDR3 has 14 amino acids. Germline V lookup: CDR1 SQVTM, CDR2 ANQGSEA. With 2 bases clipped from V and 3 bases from J, the junction kept 4 bases outside the gene matches. CDR3 coding DNA: TGCAGCGTTGAACGACAGGGGTCGACAGATACGCAGTATTTT. It translates to CSVERQGSTDTQYF.

This chain joins TRBV4-1 and TRBJ2-2; 8 nucleotides match TRBD2. Trimming removed 5 bases from V and 10 bases from J; junction bases left unmatched: 18. The CDR3 sequence is 17 residues long. Germline values: CDR1 MGHRA, CDR2 YSYEKL. CDR3 bases: TGCGCCAGCAGCGAAGGGGGGGTCGTCGCCGGGAGGGTGGAGCTGTTTTTT. This translates into CASSEGGVVAGRVELFF.

The chain carries TRBV2 and TRBJ2-3; D unclear. CDR1 and CDR2 from the germline V gene are SNHLY and FYNNEI. This CDR3 is built from 14 residues. V was trimmed by 6 bases and J by 1 base, leaving 11 bases between them. The DNA for the CDR3 is TGTGCCAGCAGGGTTTCTAGAGGCACAGATACGCAGTATTTT. Encoded protein: CASRVSRGTDTQYF.

This chain uses TRBV14 with TRBJ2-7; 8 bases align to TRBD2. The CDR3 loop spans 15 amino acids. The V and J ends lost 5 bases and 0 bases, in that order; junction bases with no gene match: 6. The germline V gene encodes CDR1 SGHDN and CDR2 FVKESK. This CDR3 is CASSSKAGVSYEQYF. The CDR3 bases are TGTGCCAGCAGCTCGAAAGCGGGAGTCTCCTACGAGCAGTACTTC. The complete variable domain, with remaining parts taken from reference TRBV14 and TRBJ2-7, reads EAGVTQFPSHSVIEKGQTVTLRCDPISGHDNLYWYRRVMGKEIKFLLHFVKESKQDESGMPNNRFLAERTGGTYSTLKVQPAELEDSGVYFCASSSKAGVSYEQYFGPGTRLTVT.